This is a list of T cell receptor beta chains from one sample in a study of blood T cell repertoires in COVID-19. Clones were read by immunoSEQ multiplex PCR, and TCRdb kept only the in-frame ones, dropping some. The sample comprises 200,000 to 250,000 clones, less than 90% of which are singletons, and approximately 3.1% rests with the top ten. The sequencing input was PBMCs or T cells enriched from blood (not recorded which). The receptors were gathered from a woman aged 50 to 60 in a cohort exposed to, infected with or recovered from COVID-19 (not recorded which). CDR3s include the opening cysteine and the closing phenylalanine or tryptophan. A D gene is named only where the DNA matches it firmly. The size field is filled for only some rows; it gives once, few, many or a size class.

j_call,d_call,clone_size,v_call,cdr3_aa,cdr3_nt
TRBJ1-1,.,.,TRBV5-4,CASSLGGIRTEAFF,TGTGCCAGCAGCTTAGGGGGTATTAGGACTGAAGCTTTCTTT
TRBJ1-3,.,.,TRBV4-1,CASSQERTGSSSGNTIYF,TGCGCCAGCAGCCAAGAGAGAACAGGAAGCTCCTCTGGAAACACCATATATTTT
TRBJ2-1,TRBD2,.,TRBV5-1,CASSLAGTSVHNEQFF,TGCGCCAGCAGCTTGGCCGGGACTAGCGTCCACAATGAGCAGTTCTTC
TRBJ2-2,TRBD2,few,TRBV7-2,CASGAGGGAVGTGELFF,TGTGCCAGCGGGGCCGGCGGGGGGGCCGTTGGCACCGGGGAGCTGTTTTTT
TRBJ2-3,TRBD2,.,TRBV19,CATSQAGGQDTQYF,TGTGCCACTAGTCAAGCGGGGGGACAAGATACGCAGTATTTT
TRBJ2-3,TRBD2,.,TRBV4-2,CASSPSGVGTDTQYF,TGTGCCAGCAGCCCGAGCGGGGTCGGCACAGATACGCAGTATTTT
TRBJ2-7,.,once,TRBV6-5,CASKLQGSYEQYF,TGTGCCAGCAAATTACAGGGTTCCTACGAGCAGTACTTC
TRBJ1-2,TRBD1,.,TRBV18,CASSPETGGGGYTF,TGTGCCAGCTCACCAGAGACAGGGGGCGGCGGCTACACCTTC
TRBJ1-4,TRBD1,.,TRBV4-2,CASSPPRGTAPTNEKLFF,TGTGCCAGCAGCCCGCCCCGCGGGACAGCTCCAACTAATGAAAAACTGTTTTTT
TRBJ1-5,TRBD1,.,TRBV11-2,CASSQTGVQPQHF,TGTGCCAGCAGCCAGACAGGGGTTCAGCCCCAGCATTTT
TRBJ1-6,.,.,TRBV2,CASTETDLYNSPLHF,TGTGCCAGCACGGAGACAGACCTATATAATTCACCCCTCCACTTT
TRBJ2-7,TRBD1,.,TRBV27,CASSRGTGGYDEQYF,TGTGCCAGCAGTAGGGGGACAGGGGGCTATGACGAGCAGTACTTC
TRBJ2-4,.,.,TRBV21-1,CASSPRGTASRPLAKNIQYF,TGTGCCAGCAGCCCCCGGGGGACTGCGAGTCGTCCCCTAGCCAAAAACATTCAGTACTTC
TRBJ2-1,.,.,TRBV7-2,CASSAPGSSYNEQFF,TGTGCCAGCAGCGCCCCCGGGAGCTCCTACAATGAGCAGTTCTTC
TRBJ1-3,.,once,TRBV11-3,CASSPGWSASGNTIYF,TGTGCCAGCAGCCCCGGGTGGTCCGCCTCTGGAAACACCATATATTTT
TRBJ1-2,.,.,TRBV4-3,CASSQGRNYGYTF,TGCGCCAGCAGCCAAGGCAGGAACTATGGCTACACCTTC
TRBJ2-2,TRBD2,.,TRBV5-1,CASSLAPSGAGELFF,TGCGCCAGCAGCTTGGCCCCTAGCGGGGCCGGGGAGCTGTTTTTT
TRBJ2-7,.,.,TRBV4-2,CASSQDRVDYEQYF,TGTGCCAGCAGCCAAGACAGGGTGGACTACGAGCAGTACTTC
TRBJ2-4,TRBD1,.,TRBV2,CASRSGTEVNIQYF,TGTGCCAGCAGGTCCGGGACAGAGGTTAACATTCAGTACTTC
TRBJ2-1,TRBD2,.,TRBV7-3,CASSLRSGGLAGANYNEQFF,TGTGCCAGCAGCTTACGGAGTGGGGGACTAGCGGGGGCGAACTACAATGAGCAGTTCTTC
TRBJ1-6,TRBD1,.,TRBV19,CASSSQTGDGSPLHF,TGTGCCAGTAGTAGTCAGACAGGGGACGGTTCACCCCTCCACTTT
TRBJ1-5,.,.,TRBV7-4,CASSPQTGFHQPQHF,TGTGCCAGCAGCCCCCAAACAGGTTTTCATCAGCCCCAGCATTTT
TRBJ2-6,TRBD1,.,TRBV10-3,CAISGDRGMGANVLTF,TGTGCCATCAGTGGCGACAGGGGGATGGGGGCCAACGTCCTGACTTTC
TRBJ1-5,.,.,TRBV7-9,CASSLGDQPQHF,TGTGCCAGCAGCTTAGGAGATCAGCCCCAGCATTTT
TRBJ1-2,.,.,TRBV18,CASSGALGYTF,TGTGCCAGCTCAGGGGCACTTGGCTACACCTTC
TRBJ2-7,.,.,TRBV28,CASSLYGQTEQYF,TGTGCCAGCAGTTTATACGGACAAACCGAGCAGTACTTC
TRBJ2-7,TRBD1,.,TRBV29-1,CSVGHGTGEFEQYF,TGCAGCGTTGGTCATGGGACAGGGGAATTCGAGCAGTACTTC
TRBJ2-7,.,.,TRBV4-1,CASSLNRGDYSYEQYF,TGCGCCAGCAGCCTAAACAGGGGGGACTACTCCTACGAGCAGTACTTC
TRBJ2-3,TRBD1,.,TRBV30,CAKSGTGFGTQYF,TGTGCCAAATCCGGGACAGGGTTTGGTACGCAGTATTTT
TRBJ2-5,TRBD2,.,TRBV18,CASSPPSIGGETQYF,TGTGCCAGCTCACCACCGTCGATCGGGGGGGAGACCCAGTACTTC
TRBJ2-3,TRBD2,.,TRBV19,CASSVLAGPQDTQYF,TGTGCCAGTAGTGTACTAGCGGGGCCGCAAGATACGCAGTATTTT
TRBJ1-2,.,.,TRBV5-8,CASSLDGMGPFYGYTF,TGTGCCAGCAGCTTGGATGGTATGGGGCCCTTCTATGGCTACACCTTC
TRBJ1-4,.,.,TRBV19,CASSRREGEKLFF,TGTGCCAGTAGTCGCAGGGAAGGGGAAAAACTGTTTTTT
TRBJ1-2,TRBD1,.,TRBV6-1,CASSEYQGAGGYTF,TGTGCCAGCAGTGAATACCAGGGGGCTGGTGGCTACACCTTC
TRBJ2-7,TRBD1,.,TRBV30,CAWSHPGTGGLEQYF,TGTGCCTGGAGTCACCCCGGGACAGGGGGCTTAGAGCAGTACTTC
TRBJ2-3,TRBD2,.,TRBV10-1,CASSSSGGLDTQYF,TGCGCCAGCAGTTCTAGCGGGGGATTAGATACGCAGTATTTT
TRBJ1-2,.,.,TRBV28,CASSFGGDYGYTF,TGTGCCAGCAGTTTTGGCGGTGACTATGGCTACACCTTC
TRBJ1-5,TRBD1,.,TRBV7-2,CASSLERGPYQPQHF,TGTGCCAGCAGCTTAGAAAGGGGGCCCTATCAGCCCCAGCATTTT
TRBJ1-2,.,.,TRBV9,CASSVADRISPIYGYTF,TGTGCCAGCAGCGTAGCAGACAGGATTAGCCCGATCTATGGCTACACCTTC
TRBJ1-3,.,.,TRBV28,CASSLQGFGNTIYF,TGTGCCAGCAGTTTGCAGGGGTTCGGAAACACCATATATTTT
TRBJ1-6,TRBD1,.,TRBV6-6,CASSPRRAGQGDSPLHF,TGTGCCAGCAGTCCCCGTCGGGCGGGACAGGGTGATTCACCCCTCCACTTT
TRBJ2-5,TRBD2,.,TRBV5-4,CASSLDRGGPQETQYF,TGTGCCAGCAGCTTGGATCGGGGGGGACCCCAAGAGACCCAGTACTTC
TRBJ2-5,TRBD2,few,TRBV13,CASSPGGLAAAETQYF,TGTGCCAGCAGCCCCGGCGGGCTAGCGGCGGCAGAGACCCAGTACTTC
TRBJ2-7,.,.,TRBV6-5,CASSPQGRAQQYF,TGTGCCAGCAGTCCCCAGGGCAGGGCTCAACAGTACTTC
TRBJ1-2,.,.,TRBV7-2,CASSLGVEPIYGYTF,TGTGCCAGCAGCTTAGGAGTAGAGCCCATCTATGGCTACACCTTC
TRBJ2-2,TRBD2,.,TRBV10-3,CAISRPGGSPGELFF,TGTGCCATCAGTAGGCCGGGAGGCAGCCCCGGGGAGCTGTTTTTT
TRBJ1-1,.,.,TRBV6-1,CASSYAEAFF,TGTGCCAGCAGTTATGCTGAAGCTTTCTTT
TRBJ2-7,TRBD1,.,TRBV4-2,CASSQDLGQGRKQYF,TGTGCCAGCAGCCAAGATTTAGGACAGGGAAGAAAGCAGTACTTC
TRBJ2-5,TRBD1,.,TRBV28,CASRGQGSAETQYF,TGTGCCAGCAGGGGACAGGGGTCCGCAGAGACCCAGTACTTC
TRBJ1-2,.,.,TRBV6-5,CASSYSEVNYGYTF,TGTGCCAGCAGTTACTCAGAGGTGAACTATGGCTACACCTTC
TRBJ1-5,.,.,TRBV6-5,CASRRRDQPQHF,TGTGCCAGCAGGAGGAGGGATCAGCCCCAGCATTTT
TRBJ1-4,.,.,TRBV4-3,CASSQDRQSNEKLFF,TGCGCCAGCAGCCAAGATCGACAGTCTAATGAAAAACTGTTTTTT
TRBJ1-6,.,few,TRBV6-4,CASSASGQIRGNSPLHF,TGTGCCAGCAGTGCGTCCGGGCAGATTAGGGGGAATTCACCCCTCCACTTT
TRBJ2-4,.,.,TRBV7-9,CASSLEMRGNIQYF,TGTGCCAGCAGCTTAGAGATGCGGGGCAACATTCAGTACTTC